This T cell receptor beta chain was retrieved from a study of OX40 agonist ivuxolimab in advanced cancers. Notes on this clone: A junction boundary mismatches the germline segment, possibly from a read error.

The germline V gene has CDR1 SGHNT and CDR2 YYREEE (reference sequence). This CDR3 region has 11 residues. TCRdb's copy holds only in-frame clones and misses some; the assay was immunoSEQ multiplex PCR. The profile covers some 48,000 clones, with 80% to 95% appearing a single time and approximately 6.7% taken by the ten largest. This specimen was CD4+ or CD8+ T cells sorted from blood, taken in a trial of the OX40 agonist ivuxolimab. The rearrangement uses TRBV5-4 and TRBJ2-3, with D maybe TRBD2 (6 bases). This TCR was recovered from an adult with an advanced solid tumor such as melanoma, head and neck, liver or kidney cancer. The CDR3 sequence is CASSNTGSQDF. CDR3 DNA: TGTGCCAGCAGCAATACCGGGAGCCAGGATTTT.